Listed below are T cell receptor beta chains from one sample, sequenced in a study of PD-L1 blockade in urothelial cancer. This table comes from immunoSEQ multiplex PCR, and its TCRdb copy is limited to in-frame clones, with some not included. This repertoire shows 44,000 or so clones, approximately 78% found once; its top ten account for less than 3.5%. The sample consisted of PBMCs, taken around atezolizumab (anti-PD-L1) treatment. The receptors were sampled from a man between 65 and 85 years old with urothelial cancer. CDR3s include the opening cysteine and the closing phenylalanine or tryptophan. A D gene is named only where the DNA matches it firmly. Some rows mark clone size as missing; the rest say once, few, many or name a class of expanded clone.

d_gene	v_gene	j_gene	abundance	len	CDR3nt	CDR3aa
TRBD1	TRBV5-1	TRBJ1-4	.	14	TGCGCCAGCAGAACCGGGACAGGGGATGAAAAACTGTTTTTT	CASRTGTGDEKLFF
TRBD1	TRBV6-1	TRBJ1-2	.	13	TGTGCCAGCAGTGACCAGGGGGTAGGTGGCTACACCTTC	CASSDQGVGGYTF
TRBD2	TRBV14	TRBJ2-2	.	17	TGTGCCAGCAGCCATCACCCCCGACTAGCGGACACCGGGGAGCTGTTTTTT	CASSHHPRLADTGELFF
TRBD1	TRBV7-3	TRBJ1-1	.	15	TGTGCCAGCAGCCTCAGACCGGGACAGGGTTCTGAAGCTTTCTTT	CASSLRPGQGSEAFF
TRBD1	TRBV5-6	TRBJ2-1	.	14	TGTGCCAGCAGCTCGTGGCCCTCCGGGACAGGGAAGTTCTTC	CASSSWPSGTGKFF
.	TRBV27	TRBJ1-2	.	14	TGTGCCAGCAGTTTTTCTTCAGCTAACTATGGCTACACCTTC	CASSFSSANYGYTF
TRBD2	TRBV6-6	TRBJ2-7	.	15	TGTGCCAGCAGTGAGACTAGCGGGGGGGTGGGGGAGCAGTACTTC	CASSETSGGVGEQYF
.	TRBV5-6	TRBJ1-6	few	16	TGTGCCAGCAGTTCAACCGGGAGGTGGGATAATTCACCCCTCCACTTT	CASSSTGRWDNSPLHF
.	TRBV7-2	TRBJ1-3	.	13	TGTGCCAGCAGCTTAGCGGAGGGAAACACCATATATTTT	CASSLAEGNTIYF
.	TRBV4-1	TRBJ2-7	once	15	TGCGCCAGCAGCCAAAGGGTCGCAGGGGTCTACGAGCAGTACTTC	CASSQRVAGVYEQYF
TRBD2	TRBV6-5	TRBJ2-1	.	14	TGTGCCAGCAGTTTTAGGCTAGCGGTCTATGAGCAGTTCTTC	CASSFRLAVYEQFF
TRBD2	TRBV7-2	TRBJ2-7	.	16	TGTGCCAGCAGCTTGGGGGCGGGAGGGGGGCCCTACGAGCAGTACTTC	CASSLGAGGGPYEQYF
.	TRBV28	TRBJ2-5	.	13	TGTGCCAGCAGTTTGCCAGGGTCAGAGACCCAGTACTTC	CASSLPGSETQYF
.	TRBV29-1	TRBJ1-1	.	15	TGCAGCGTTGGGGAGGCGGGGGCTGGAGGAACTGAAGCTTTCTTT	CSVGEAGAGGTEAFF
.	TRBV7-8	TRBJ2-3	.	14	TGTGCCAGCAGCTTAGTTGGATTATTAGGGGGGCAGTATTTT	CASSLVGLLGGQYF
.	TRBV6-4	TRBJ2-1	.	16	TGTGCCAGCAGTGACTTCAACAGCCGCTCCTACAATGAGCAGTTCTTC	CASSDFNSRSYNEQFF
TRBD1	TRBV28	TRBJ1-2	.	14	TGTGCCAGCAGTCCTGGACAGGGGGTACTGGGCTACACCTTC	CASSPGQGVLGYTF
TRBD1	TRBV7-8	TRBJ1-1	.	15	TGTGCCAGCAGCTACCTACAGGGGGCGAACACTGAAGCTTTCTTT	CASSYLQGANTEAFF
TRBD2	TRBV5-1	TRBJ2-3	few	16	TGCGCCAGCAGCTTGGTCGCGGGGGGCCCCACAGATACGCAGTATTTT	CASSLVAGGPTDTQYF
.	TRBV5-4	TRBJ2-2	.	16	TGTGCCAGCAGCTTTTCCACAGGGTCACCCGGCGGGGAGCTGTTTTTT	CASSFSTGSPGGELFF
.	TRBV7-9	TRBJ1-2	.	14	TGTGCCAGCAGCTTAGCTGGGGGCATTGGCGGCTACACCTTC	CASSLAGGIGGYTF
TRBD1	TRBV9	TRBJ1-2	once	15	TGTGCCAGCAGCCCCCGGGACAGCTTGAACTATGGCTACACCTTC	CASSPRDSLNYGYTF
.	TRBV6-1	TRBJ2-2	once	15	TGTGCCAGCAGTGGGGTAGCGGTTATCACCGGGGAGCTGTTTTTT	CASSGVAVITGELFF
.	TRBV15	TRBJ1-4	.	16	TGTGCCACCAGCAGACAGGGAGGTCCTACTAATGAAAAACTGTTTTTT	CATSRQGGPTNEKLFF
.	TRBV19	TRBJ1-5	once	15	TGTGCCAGTAGTACCTCGACAGGAATCAATCAGCCCCAGCATTTT	CASSTSTGINQPQHF
.	TRBV7-8	TRBJ1-4	.	15	TGTGCCAGCAGCCCGACCGGGACAACTAATGAAAAACTGTTTTTT	CASSPTGTTNEKLFF
.	TRBV4-1	TRBJ2-3	once	16	TGCGCCAGCAGCCAAGATACAGGTTTCGGCACAGATACGCAGTATTTT	CASSQDTGFGTDTQYF
.	TRBV2	TRBJ1-6	.	14	TGTGCCAGTAGGGAAACGGGGGAGAATTCACCCCTCCACTTT	CASRETGENSPLHF
.	TRBV6-5	TRBJ2-1	medium-sized	14	TGTGCCAGCAGTTACAACTTATACTACAATGAGCAGTTCTTC	CASSYNLYYNEQFF
.	TRBV12-5	TRBJ2-1	.	13	TGTGCTAGTGGTGATCGGGACTTCAATGAGCAGTTCTTC	CASGDRDFNEQFF
.	TRBV5-1	TRBJ1-2	.	13	TGCGCCAGCAGCTTGGACAGGGCCTATGGCTACACCTTC	CASSLDRAYGYTF
.	TRBV4-1	TRBJ2-7	.	16	TGCGCCAGCAGCCAAGAGCCCGGTGGAGGGGTCTACGAGCAGTACTTC	CASSQEPGGGVYEQYF
TRBD1	TRBV6-6	TRBJ1-5	.	14	TGTGCCAGCAGAAGGACAGGGATCGATCAGCCCCAGCATTTT	CASRRTGIDQPQHF
.	TRBV19	TRBJ1-2	.	13	TGTGCCAGTACCCAGAGGCCTAACTATGGCTACACCTTC	CASTQRPNYGYTF
.	TRBV5-6	TRBJ2-7	.	14	TGTGCCAGCAGCTTGATACAGGGGGGGTACGAGCAGTACTTC	CASSLIQGGYEQYF
TRBD2	TRBV7-2	TRBJ2-7	once	14	TGTGCCAGCAGCCGGCGGGAGATCTCCTACGAGCAGTACTTC	CASSRREISYEQYF
.	TRBV15	TRBJ2-1	.	15	TGTGCCACCAGCAGCCAGCGCGGGGCGGTAAATGAGCAGTTCTTC	CATSSQRGAVNEQFF
.	TRBV2	TRBJ2-5	.	13	TGTGCCAGCAGGGAGGACAGCCAAGAGACCCAGTACTTC	CASREDSQETQYF
.	TRBV5-1	TRBJ2-3	few	16	TGCGCCAGCAGCTTGGCCGGGAGAGGGAGCACAGATACGCAGTATTTT	CASSLAGRGSTDTQYF
TRBD2	TRBV7-3	TRBJ2-6	.	14	TGTGCCAGCAGAGCCGGACTAGCCCCCAACGTCCTGACTTTC	CASRAGLAPNVLTF